The sequence of this T cell receptor (beta chain) was determined in a study of OX40 agonist ivuxolimab in advanced cancers. Findings and limits, study-wide: Also present in some nonresponders was a low level of normalized T-cell clonal expansion.

Using immunoSEQ multiplex PCR, the repertoire was profiled, and TCRdb retains in-frame clones only, with some absent. The sample holds 70,000 or so clones, 85% seen once. The germline gives CDR1 SGHNT, CDR2 YYREEE (reference sequence). V lost 3 bases to trimming and J lost 0 bases, with 7 bases between them. This CDR3 has 13 residues. People who had autoimmune disease history or systemic immunosuppression were excluded. Blood sampling was done at baseline, cycle 4 day 1, and cycle 7 day 1. Turning to this clone: Antigen specificity is unknown.

The chain joins TRBV5-4 to TRBJ2-7; no clear D gene. The receptor was isolated from an adult with an advanced solid tumor such as melanoma, head and neck, liver or kidney cancer. The source was CD4+ or CD8+ T cells sorted from blood, collected in a trial of the OX40 agonist ivuxolimab. CDR3 DNA sequence: TGTGCCAGCAGCTCTGGACGCTCCTACGAGCAGTACTTC. It is translated as CASSSGRSYEQYF.